These 5 T cell receptor beta chains were sequenced from one sample in a study of tumor-infiltrating lymphocytes in primary liver carcinoma. Researchers generated TCR beta cDNA from approximately 450 ng of total RNA, relying on a constant-region primer. Library construction for TCR beta comprised three nested multiplex PCR rounds performed with slightly modified ARM-PCR. TRBV1-TRBV30 forward primers paired with a C-beta reverse primer were used in the first two PCR rounds, which ran roughly 10 cycles each. TCRdb passed the multiplex PCR reads through MiXCR, listing each CDR3 protein once. The sample includes fewer than 75,000 distinct CDR3 sequences, about two thirds of them seen just once. Each 20-30 mg portion of unsorted bulk tissue served as the source for co-extraction of RNA and DNA. Sequenced material: liver tumor tissue from sampling region 4. Subset denoted: tumor region T4, right-lateral pole. The receptor set was obtained from a man in his forties with primary liver carcinoma and hepatitis B virus infection.

Notes on this clonotype: Germline and junction disagree at one end, which may indicate a read error. The V and J genes are TRBV11-1 and TRBJ2-5, with 7 bases fitting TRBD1. The CDR3 loop spans 14 amino acids. Germline values: CDR1 SGHAT, CDR2 FQDESV (reference sequence). The CDR3: CPSSGQVEMETQYF. In DNA form, the CDR3 reads TGTCCCAGCAGTGGACAGGTGGAAATGGAGACCCAGTACTTC.

In regard to this clonotype: The CDR3 does not end in the conserved phenylalanine or tryptophan, so this is likely a read error. The chain uses TRBV30 and TRBJ2-3, with D possibly matching TRBD2 (5 bases). Germline V CDR1 and CDR2: GTSNPN, SVGIG (reference sequence). This CDR3 is built from 14 residues. The CDR3 loop is CVRGGPSSTDTQYS. Written as DNA, the CDR3 is TGTGTCCGAGGCGGGCCCAGTAGCACAGATACACAGTATTCT.

CDR3 coding DNA: TGCGCCAGCAGCCGAGCTGGGAGAGGCTTCTCCTACGAGCAGTACTTC. Amino acid sequence: CASSRAGRGFSYEQYF. The chain carries TRBV4-1 and TRBJ2-7, with TRBD2 as a possible D gene (5 bases). The CDR3 has 16 amino acids. Germline assignment: CDR1 MGHRA and CDR2 YSYEKL. Deletions cut 4 bases from V and 0 bases from J, with 16 bases between.

This clonotype was observed a handful of times. This may be a read error: a much more frequent sequence differs by one nucleotide. The V and J genes are TRBV5-8 and TRBJ2-1, with TRBD1 identical over 10 bases. The CDR3 is made up of 15 amino acids. Germline V gene data show CDR1 as SGHTS and CDR2 as YDEGEE. J lost 9 bases, V lost 4 bases, and 10 bases had no gene match. The CDR3 DNA is TGTGCCAGCAGCCTGGGGGGACAGGGGACAAGTGAGCAGTTCTTC. It is translated as CASSLGGQGTSEQFF. The variable domain in full, with the rest retrieved from reference TRBV5-8 and TRBJ2-1, is EAGVTQSPTHLIKTRGQQATLRCSPISGHTSVYWYQQALGLGLQFLLWYDEGEERNRGNFPPRFSGRQFPNYSSELNVNALELEDSALYLCASSLGGQGTSEQFFGPGTRLTVL.

J is TRBJ2-7 and V is TRBV6-1; unclear D gene. Germline V gene data show CDR1 as MNHNS and CDR2 as SASEGT. The V and J ends lost 6 bases and 6 bases respectively, with 15 bases between them. The CDR3 is 13 residues long. CDR3 residues: CASSDLWTSEQYF. The DNA for the CDR3 is TGTGCCAGCAGCGACCTATGGACGAGCGAGCAGTACTTC.